This T cell receptor (beta chain) was recovered during a study of human T cells and chemical hapten exposure. Study as a whole: Investigators sensitized approximately 2 cm by approximately 2 cm of upper inner arm skin with 2% DPC. Diphenylcyclopropenone was applied weekly to patients' scalps across the roughly 24-week study.

This sample's time point: patch test 1, 2 weeks after DPC sensitization. Treatment given: therapeutic diphenylcyclopropenone sensitization with weekly scalp DPC. RNA extraction used unfractionated whole blood as the source of total RNA. Notes on the study in general: Alopecia in the donors means their immune response may deviate from healthy people's.

One entry per CDR3 protein, called by TCRdb with MiXCR from the RACE reads. The sample has 75,000 to 90,000 distinct CDR3 sequences; 10% are singletons. Comments on this clonotype: Its antigen is still unknown.

V lost 0 bases, J lost 0 bases, and 4 bases stayed unmatched. Per the germline V gene, CDR1 is SGHRS and CDR2 is YFSETQ. This CDR3 is 16 amino acids long. Here the sequenced sample was whole blood, taken in connection with sensitization to the hapten diphenylcyclopropenone (DPC). The chain combines TRBV5-1 with TRBJ2-3; 7 bases line up with TRBD1. This TCR derives from a woman aged 45-59 years with alopecia areata. Some clones in this sample may be carry-over from other donors' samples. The CDR3 spells CASSLGQGASTDTQYF. The CDR3 coding sequence is TGCGCCAGCAGCTTGGGACAGGGTGCTAGCACAGATACGCAGTATTTT.